This T cell receptor beta chain was sequenced for a study of cytomegalovirus exposure and HLA in healthy donors. The data were produced by immunoSEQ multiplex PCR, yet TCRdb's version contains in-frame clones alone and is incomplete. The repertoire holds tens of thousands of clones, with 97% as singletons. On this clone: The junction departs from the called germline gene at one end, perhaps through a read error.

The TCR sequence derives from a man aged 25-40 years in good health and CMV-seropositive. Sequencing used PBMCs.

CDR3 DNA: TGTGCCAGCAGCTCTCCCCGGACAGGTTCACCATCTGGGGCCAATGTCCTGACTTTC. Residues: CASSSPRTGSPSGANVLTF. This rearrangement joins TRBV28 to TRBJ2-6, with 7 bases that match TRBD1. The CDR3 covers 19 residues. Germline CDR1 and CDR2: MDHEN and SYDVKM.